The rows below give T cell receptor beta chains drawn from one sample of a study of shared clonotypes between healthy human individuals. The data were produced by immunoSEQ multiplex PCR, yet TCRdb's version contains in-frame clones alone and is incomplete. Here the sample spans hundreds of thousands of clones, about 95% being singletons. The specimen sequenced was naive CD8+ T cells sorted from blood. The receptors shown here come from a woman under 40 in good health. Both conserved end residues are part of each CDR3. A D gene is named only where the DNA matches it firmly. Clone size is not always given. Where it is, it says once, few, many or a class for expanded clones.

cdr3_aa: CASSLGFNEQFF; cdr3_nt: TGTGCCAGCAGCTTAGGCTTCAATGAGCAGTTCTTC; v_call: TRBV7-8; clone_size: once; j_call: TRBJ2-1; d_call: .
cdr3_aa: CASSYGGASPYEQYF; cdr3_nt: TGTGCCAGCAGTTACGGGGGGGCTAGCCCCTACGAGCAGTACTTC; v_call: TRBV6-5; clone_size: .; j_call: TRBJ2-7; d_call: .
cdr3_aa: CASGLAGTYEQYF; cdr3_nt: TGTGCCAGCGGACTAGCGGGGACCTACGAGCAGTACTTC; v_call: TRBV6-6; clone_size: .; j_call: TRBJ2-7; d_call: TRBD2
cdr3_aa: CSVEPSGGGSYNEQFF; cdr3_nt: TGCAGCGTTGAACCCTCAGGGGGGGGCTCCTACAATGAGCAGTTCTTC; v_call: TRBV29-1; clone_size: .; j_call: TRBJ2-1; d_call: .
cdr3_aa: CASSENGGAEAFF; cdr3_nt: TGCGCCAGCAGTGAAAACGGCGGCGCTGAAGCTTTCTTT; v_call: TRBV10-2; clone_size: .; j_call: TRBJ1-1; d_call: .
cdr3_aa: CASSLAGTKDNEQFF; cdr3_nt: TGTGCCAGCAGTTTAGCGGGGACTAAGGACAATGAGCAGTTCTTC; v_call: TRBV27; clone_size: .; j_call: TRBJ2-1; d_call: TRBD2
cdr3_aa: CAWAPPRGLNTEAFF; cdr3_nt: TGTGCCTGGGCCCCCCCAAGGGGCCTGAACACTGAAGCTTTCTTT; v_call: TRBV30; clone_size: .; j_call: TRBJ1-1; d_call: .
cdr3_aa: CASSQVGGTIMNTEAFF; cdr3_nt: TGTGCCAGCAGCCAAGTTGGGGGGACAATCATGAACACTGAAGCTTTCTTT; v_call: TRBV14; clone_size: once; j_call: TRBJ1-1; d_call: .
cdr3_aa: CASSQKTVTGELFF; cdr3_nt: TGCGCCAGCAGCCAGAAGACAGTAACCGGGGAGCTGTTTTTT; v_call: TRBV4-1; clone_size: .; j_call: TRBJ2-2; d_call: .
cdr3_aa: CASSSRDRPLYEQYF; cdr3_nt: TGTGCCAGCAGCTCCCGGGACCGACCACTCTACGAGCAGTACTTC; v_call: TRBV7-9; clone_size: .; j_call: TRBJ2-7; d_call: .
cdr3_aa: CASRVYRQVSGGYDEQYF; cdr3_nt: TGTGCCAGCAGGGTATACCGTCAGGTTAGCGGGGGGTACGACGAGCAGTACTTC; v_call: TRBV5-8; clone_size: .; j_call: TRBJ2-7; d_call: TRBD2
cdr3_aa: CASSAGTYSYEQYF; cdr3_nt: TGTGCCAGCAGTGCAGGGACATATTCCTACGAGCAGTACTTC; v_call: TRBV6-1; clone_size: .; j_call: TRBJ2-7; d_call: .
cdr3_aa: CASSLFRGAFYEQYF; cdr3_nt: TGTGCCAGCAGCTTGTTCCGGGGGGCCTTCTACGAGCAGTACTTC; v_call: TRBV5-4; clone_size: .; j_call: TRBJ2-7; d_call: .
cdr3_aa: CASSLGPLSQNEQFF; cdr3_nt: TGCGCCAGCAGCTTGGGGCCGTTGAGCCAGAATGAGCAGTTCTTC; v_call: TRBV5-1; clone_size: .; j_call: TRBJ2-1; d_call: .
cdr3_aa: CASSFPGSAYEQYF; cdr3_nt: TGTGCCAGCAGTTTCCCCGGGTCGGCCTACGAGCAGTACTTC; v_call: TRBV28; clone_size: .; j_call: TRBJ2-7; d_call: .
cdr3_aa: CASSLTLAGAQETQYF; cdr3_nt: TGTGCCAGCAGCTTAACTCTAGCGGGAGCCCAAGAGACCCAGTACTTC; v_call: TRBV7-3; clone_size: .; j_call: TRBJ2-5; d_call: TRBD2
cdr3_aa: CASSLLRDSTTPGYEQYF; cdr3_nt: TGTGCCAGCAGTTTATTACGGGACAGCACCACGCCGGGCTACGAGCAGTACTTC; v_call: TRBV28; clone_size: .; j_call: TRBJ2-7; d_call: TRBD1